This is a list of T cell receptor beta chains from one sample in a study of neurological immune-mediated disorders. TCRdb reprocessed the 5' RACE reads with MiXCR, giving one entry per CDR3 protein. Found here are about 70,000 distinct CDR3 sequences, 5.2% of them singletons; the top ten hold roughly 5.7%. The sample was PBMCs. All receptors derive from a human donor with multiple sclerosis. The donor label of this sample is uncertain. The CDR3 runs from the conserved cysteine through the conserved F or W. The order of the fields is V gene, clone size, D gene, CDR3 length, J gene, CDR3 protein, CDR3 DNA. A D gene is named only where the DNA matches it firmly. The size entry gives how often the clone was seen (once, few, many) or a class if it is expanded.

>TRBV10-3|many|.|14|TRBJ1-5
CAIGTNTHGQPQHF
TGTGCCATCGGGACCAACACCCACGGGCAGCCCCAGCATTTT
>TRBV20-1|many|.|11|TRBJ1-3
CSAEQGNTIYF
TGCAGTGCGGAACAGGGAAACACCATATATTTT
>TRBV2|many|.|13|TRBJ2-3
CASGRGRTDTQYF
TGTGCCAGCGGTCGGGGGCGCACAGATACGCAGTATTTT
>TRBV27|many|.|16|TRBJ2-5
CASSSQYGTYQETQYF
TGTGCCAGCAGTTCCCAGTATGGGACGTACCAAGAGACCCAGTACTTC
>TRBV20-1|many|TRBD2|13|TRBJ2-2
CSASGGAVGELFF
TGCAGTGCGAGCGGGGGGGCTGTGGGGGAGCTGTTTTTT
>TRBV5-1|many|TRBD1|15|TRBJ1-2
CASSHAPGQGGGYTF
TGCGCCAGCAGCCATGCCCCGGGACAGGGCGGTGGCTACACCTTC
>TRBV2|many|.|14|TRBJ2-7
CASASRWNSYEQYF
TGTGCCAGCGCTTCTCGGTGGAACTCCTACGAGCAGTACTTC
>TRBV20-1|many|TRBD2|13|TRBJ2-7
CSASEPGRDEQYF
TGCAGTGCTAGTGAACCAGGGAGGGACGAGCAGTACTTC
>TRBV5-5|many|.|16|TRBJ2-7
CASSLRTGTGSYEQYF
TGTGCCAGCAGCTTGAGAACCGGGACGGGGTCCTACGAGCAGTACTTC
>TRBV5-1|many|.|13|TRBJ2-1
CASARPSPGEQFF
TGCGCCAGCGCTAGACCGAGCCCGGGGGAGCAGTTCTTC
>TRBV11-1|many|.|13|TRBJ2-7
CASSSSAIGEQYF
TGTGCCAGCAGCTCCTCCGCCATTGGCGAGCAGTACTTC
>TRBV7-9|many|.|15|TRBJ1-1
CASGRFSSLNTEAFF
TGTGCCAGCGGTCGGTTCTCAAGCCTGAACACTGAAGCTTTCTTT
>TRBV5-1|many|.|13|TRBJ2-2
CASSSQGNGELFF
TGCGCCAGCAGCTCACAGGGTAACGGGGAGCTGTTTTTT
>TRBV5-1|many|.|14|TRBJ2-7
CASSLNSGTYEQYF
TGCGCCAGCAGCTTGAATAGCGGAACCTACGAGCAGTACTTC
>TRBV29-1|many|.|14|TRBJ2-1
CSVEDPEKYNEQFF
TGCAGCGTTGAAGATCCCGAGAAGTACAATGAGCAGTTCTTC
>TRBV5-1|many|TRBD1|15|TRBJ1-1
CASSLENRGREEAFF
TGCGCCAGCAGCTTGGAGAACAGGGGGCGCGAGGAAGCTTTCTTT
>TRBV5-1|many|.|14|TRBJ2-3
CASSRGQAPDTQYF
TGCGCCAGCAGCCGAGGACAAGCCCCAGATACGCAGTATTTT
>TRBV7-2|many|.|13|TRBJ2-5
CASSLGNEETQYF
TGTGCCAGCAGCTTAGGGAACGAGGAGACCCAGTACTTC
>TRBV20-1|many|.|11|TRBJ2-4
CSARGRSGIGF
TGCAGTGCTAGGGGGCGCTCGGGGATTGGTTTC
>TRBV12-3/TRBV12-4|many|TRBD1|14|TRBJ1-1
CASSQGQGWTEAFF
TGTGCCAGCAGTCAGGGACAGGGATGGACTGAAGCTTTCTTT
>TRBV20-1|many|.|13|TRBJ1-6
CSVTRGGSSPLHF
TGCAGTGTCACGAGGGGGGGTTCTTCACCCCTCCACTTT